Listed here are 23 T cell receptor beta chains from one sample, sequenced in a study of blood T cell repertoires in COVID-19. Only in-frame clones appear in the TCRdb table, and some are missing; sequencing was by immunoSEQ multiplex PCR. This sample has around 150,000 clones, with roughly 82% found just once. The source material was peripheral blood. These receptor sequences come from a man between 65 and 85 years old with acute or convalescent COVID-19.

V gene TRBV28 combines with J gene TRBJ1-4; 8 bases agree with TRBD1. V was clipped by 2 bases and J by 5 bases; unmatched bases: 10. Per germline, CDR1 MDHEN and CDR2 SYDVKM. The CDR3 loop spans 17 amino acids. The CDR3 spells CASSLAPGQGGNEKLFF. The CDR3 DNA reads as TGTGCCAGCAGTTTAGCCCCCGGACAGGGTGGAAATGAAAAACTGTTTTTT.

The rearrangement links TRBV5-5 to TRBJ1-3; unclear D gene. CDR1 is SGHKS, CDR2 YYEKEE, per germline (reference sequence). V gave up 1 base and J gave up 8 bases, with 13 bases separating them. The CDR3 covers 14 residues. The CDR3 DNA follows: TGTGCCAGCAGCTTGAACGTCGGCGCGGACACCATATATTTT. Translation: CASSLNVGADTIYF.

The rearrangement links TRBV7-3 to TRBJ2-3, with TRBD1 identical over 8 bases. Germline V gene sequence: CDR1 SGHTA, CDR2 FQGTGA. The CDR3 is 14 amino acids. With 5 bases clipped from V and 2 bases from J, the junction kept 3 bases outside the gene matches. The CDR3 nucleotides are TGTGCCAGCAGCGAGGGACAGGTCACAGATACGCAGTATTTT. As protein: CASSEGQVTDTQYF. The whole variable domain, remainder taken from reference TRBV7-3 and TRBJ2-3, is GAGVSQTPSNKVTEKGKYVELRCDPISGHTALYWYRQSLGQGPEFLIYFQGTGAADDSGLPNDRFFAVRPEGSVSTLKIQRTERGDSAVYLCASSEGQVTDTQYFGPGTRLTVL.

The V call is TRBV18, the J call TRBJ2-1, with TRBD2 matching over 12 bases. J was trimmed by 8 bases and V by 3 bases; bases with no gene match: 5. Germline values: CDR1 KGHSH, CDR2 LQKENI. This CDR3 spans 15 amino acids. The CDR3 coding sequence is TGTGCCAGCTCACCTCCTAGCGGGGGGGCCGATGAGCAGTTCTTC. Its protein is CASSPPSGGADEQFF.

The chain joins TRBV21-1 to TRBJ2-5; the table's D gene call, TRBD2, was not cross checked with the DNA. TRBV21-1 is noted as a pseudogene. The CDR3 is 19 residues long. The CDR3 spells CASSRIKTSGSGCEETQYF. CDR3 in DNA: TGTGCCAGCAGCCGCATCAAGACTAGCGGGAGCGGGTGTGAAGAGACCCAGTACTTC.

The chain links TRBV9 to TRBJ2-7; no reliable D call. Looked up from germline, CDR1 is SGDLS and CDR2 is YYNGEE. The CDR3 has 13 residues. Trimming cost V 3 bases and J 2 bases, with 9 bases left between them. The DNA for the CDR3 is TGTGCCAGCAGCGAGACTCCTACCTACGAGCAGTACTTC. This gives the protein CASSETPTYEQYF.

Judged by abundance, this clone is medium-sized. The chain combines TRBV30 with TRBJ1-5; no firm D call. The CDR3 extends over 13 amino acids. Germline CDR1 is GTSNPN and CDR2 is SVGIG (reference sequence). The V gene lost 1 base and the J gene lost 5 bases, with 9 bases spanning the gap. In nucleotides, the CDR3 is TGTGCCTGGAGTGGATCGGAGTATCAGCCCCAGCATTTT. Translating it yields CAWSGSEYQPQHF.

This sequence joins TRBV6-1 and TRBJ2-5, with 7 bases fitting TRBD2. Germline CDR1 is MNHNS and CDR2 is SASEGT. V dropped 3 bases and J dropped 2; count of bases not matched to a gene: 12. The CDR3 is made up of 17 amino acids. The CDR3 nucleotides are TGTGCCAGCAGTGAGGGGAGGGGCGCGAATCAACAAGAGACCCAGTACTTC. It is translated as CASSEGRGANQQETQYF.

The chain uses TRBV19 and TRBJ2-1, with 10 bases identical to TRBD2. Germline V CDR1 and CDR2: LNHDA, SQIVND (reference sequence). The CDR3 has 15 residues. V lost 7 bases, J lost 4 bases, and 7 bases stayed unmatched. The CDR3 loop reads CASKGLAGAYNEQFF. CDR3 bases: TGTGCCAGTAAAGGGCTAGCGGGAGCGTACAATGAGCAGTTCTTC.

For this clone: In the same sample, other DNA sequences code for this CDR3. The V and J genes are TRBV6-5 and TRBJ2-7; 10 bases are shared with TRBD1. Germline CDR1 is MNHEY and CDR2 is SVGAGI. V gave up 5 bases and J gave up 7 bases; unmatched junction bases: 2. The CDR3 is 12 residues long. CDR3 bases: TGTGCCAGCAGTCGGACAGGGGGGGAGCAGTACTTC. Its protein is CASSRTGGEQYF.

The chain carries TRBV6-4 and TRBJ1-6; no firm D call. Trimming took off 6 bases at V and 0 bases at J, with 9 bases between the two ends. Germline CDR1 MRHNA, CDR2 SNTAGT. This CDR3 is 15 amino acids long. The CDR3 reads CASRDRSSYNSPLHF. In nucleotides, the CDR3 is TGTGCCAGCAGGGACCGTAGCTCCTATAATTCACCCCTCCACTTT.

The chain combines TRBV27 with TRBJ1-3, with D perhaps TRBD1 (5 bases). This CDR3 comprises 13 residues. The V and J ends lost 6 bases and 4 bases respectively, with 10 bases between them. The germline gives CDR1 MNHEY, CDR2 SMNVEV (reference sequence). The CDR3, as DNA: TGTGCCAGCAGCCAGGGAGGGGGAAACACCATATATTTT. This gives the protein CASSQGGGNTIYF.

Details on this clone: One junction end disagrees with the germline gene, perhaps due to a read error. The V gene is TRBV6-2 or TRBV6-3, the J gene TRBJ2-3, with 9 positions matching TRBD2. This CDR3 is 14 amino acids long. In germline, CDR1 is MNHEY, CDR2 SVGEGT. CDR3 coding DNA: TGTGCCAGCAGTCCGGGGACTAGCATAGATACGCAGTATTTT. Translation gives CASSPGTSIDTQYF.

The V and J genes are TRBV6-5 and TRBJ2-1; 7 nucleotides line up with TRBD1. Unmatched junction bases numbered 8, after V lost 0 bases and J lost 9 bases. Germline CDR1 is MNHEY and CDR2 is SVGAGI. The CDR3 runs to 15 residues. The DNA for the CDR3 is TGTGCCAGCAGTTACTCGGGACAGACGGGGAGTGAGCAGTTCTTC. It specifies CASSYSGQTGSEQFF.

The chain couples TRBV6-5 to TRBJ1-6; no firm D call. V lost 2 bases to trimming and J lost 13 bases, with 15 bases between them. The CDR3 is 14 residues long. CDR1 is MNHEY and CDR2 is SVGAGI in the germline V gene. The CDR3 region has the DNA TGTGCCAGCAGTTACGTCCGCCGGCGGTCGCCCCTCCACTTT. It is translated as CASSYVRRRSPLHF.

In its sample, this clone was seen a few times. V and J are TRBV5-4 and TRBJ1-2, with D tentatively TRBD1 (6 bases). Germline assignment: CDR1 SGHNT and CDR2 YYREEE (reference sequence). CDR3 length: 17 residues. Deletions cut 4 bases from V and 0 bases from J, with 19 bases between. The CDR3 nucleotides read TGTGCCAGCAGCCGACCCCAGGGGTTGGAGACTAACTATGGCTACACCTTC. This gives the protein CASSRPQGLETNYGYTF.

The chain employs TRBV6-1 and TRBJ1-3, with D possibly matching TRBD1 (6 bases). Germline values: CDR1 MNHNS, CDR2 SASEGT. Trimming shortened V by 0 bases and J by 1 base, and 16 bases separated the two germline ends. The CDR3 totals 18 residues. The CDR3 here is CASSEAYPGVISGNTIYF. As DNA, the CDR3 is TGTGCCAGCAGTGAAGCGTACCCAGGGGTGATATCTGGAAACACCATATATTTT.

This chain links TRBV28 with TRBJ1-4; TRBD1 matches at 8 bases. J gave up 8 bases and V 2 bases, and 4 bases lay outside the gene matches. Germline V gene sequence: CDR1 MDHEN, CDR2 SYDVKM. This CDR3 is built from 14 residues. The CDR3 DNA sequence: TGTGCCAGCAGTTTACGAGACAGGGGAGAAAAACTGTTTTTT. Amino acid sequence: CASSLRDRGEKLFF.

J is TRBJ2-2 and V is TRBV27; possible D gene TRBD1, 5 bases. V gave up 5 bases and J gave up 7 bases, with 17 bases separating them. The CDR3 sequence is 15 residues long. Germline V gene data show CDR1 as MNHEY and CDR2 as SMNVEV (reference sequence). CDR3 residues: CASSGRGFLGGELFF. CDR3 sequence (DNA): TGTGCCAGCAGTGGAAGGGGTTTCTTAGGCGGGGAGCTGTTTTTT.

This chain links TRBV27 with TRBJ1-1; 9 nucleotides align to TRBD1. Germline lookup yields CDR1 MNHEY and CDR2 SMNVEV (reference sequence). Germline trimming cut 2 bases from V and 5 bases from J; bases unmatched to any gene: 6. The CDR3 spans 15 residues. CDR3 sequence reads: CASSLTGGAGTEAFF. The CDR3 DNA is TGTGCCAGCAGTTTAACAGGGGGCGCTGGAACTGAAGCTTTCTTT.

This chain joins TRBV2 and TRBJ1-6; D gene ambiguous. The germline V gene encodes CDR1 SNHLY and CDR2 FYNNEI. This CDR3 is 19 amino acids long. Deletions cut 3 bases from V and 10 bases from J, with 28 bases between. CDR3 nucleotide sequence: TGTGCCAGCAGTGAGCTTGCGTACAGCTACCCCCTTGTTAAGTCACCCCTCCACTTT. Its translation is CASSELAYSYPLVKSPLHF.

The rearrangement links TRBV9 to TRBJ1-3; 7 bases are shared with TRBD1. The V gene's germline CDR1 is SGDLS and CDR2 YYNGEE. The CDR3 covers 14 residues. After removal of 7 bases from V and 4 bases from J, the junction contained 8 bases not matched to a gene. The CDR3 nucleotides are TGTGCCAGCGGACTGGGACAGTCAGGAAACACCATATATTTT. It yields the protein CASGLGQSGNTIYF. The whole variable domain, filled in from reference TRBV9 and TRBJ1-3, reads DSGVTQTPKHLITATGQRVTLRCSPRSGDLSVYWYQQSLDQGLQFLIQYYNGEERAKGNILERFSAQQFPDLHSELNLSSLELGDSALYFCASGLGQSGNTIYFGEGSWLTVV.

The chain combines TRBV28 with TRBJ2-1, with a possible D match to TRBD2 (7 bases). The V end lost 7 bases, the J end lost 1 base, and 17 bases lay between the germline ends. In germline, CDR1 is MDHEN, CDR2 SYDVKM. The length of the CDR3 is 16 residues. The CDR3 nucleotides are TGTGCCAGCACCGTAACAGGGAGGGCTTCCTACAATGAGCAGTTCTTC. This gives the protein CASTVTGRASYNEQFF.